Below are 6 T cell receptor beta chains sequenced from a single sample in a study of cytomegalovirus exposure and HLA in healthy donors. The table came from immunoSEQ multiplex PCR; TCRdb's copy has only in-frame clones and leaves some out. The sample contains 150,000 to 180,000 clones, about 82% of which appear only once. The sequencing input was PBMCs. The receptors stem from a human donor in good health.

In the case of this clone: Germline and junction disagree at one end, which may indicate a read error. The chain uses TRBV5-5 and TRBJ2-7; D might be TRBD2 (5 bases). The germline CDR1 and CDR2 sequences are SGHKS and YYEKEE (reference sequence). The CDR3 is 12 residues long. This CDR3 is CASSLGGSEQYF. Written as DNA, the CDR3 is TGTGCCAGCAGTTTGGGTGGGAGTGAGCAGTACTTC.

This chain uses TRBV7-2 with TRBJ1-1; D not resolved. This CDR3 is built from 15 residues. V was shortened by 4 bases and J by 4 bases, with 16 bases between the two germline ends. Germline CDR1 reads SGHTA; CDR2 reads FQGNSA. CDR3 amino acids: CASSSIGQWVTEAFF. CDR3 in DNA: TGTGCCAGCAGCTCGATTGGGCAGTGGGTCACTGAAGCTTTCTTT.

The gene calls are TRBV5-1 and TRBJ2-1; 8 nucleotides align to TRBD1. Looked up from germline, CDR1 is SGHRS and CDR2 is YFSETQ. The CDR3 is made up of 18 amino acids. V dropped 4 bases and J dropped 2; count of bases not matched to a gene: 14. CDR3 residues: CASSRSGGWGNTYNEQFF. In DNA form, the CDR3 reads TGCGCCAGCAGCCGATCAGGGGGCTGGGGGAATACCTACAATGAGCAGTTCTTC. The full variable domain, in which reference TRBV5-1 and TRBJ2-1 provide the parts outside the CDR3, is KAGVTQTPRYLIKTRGQQVTLSCSPISGHRSVSWYQQTPGQGLQFLFEYFSETQRNKGNFPGRFSGRQFSNSRSEMNVSTLELGDSALYLCASSRSGGWGNTYNEQFFGPGTRLTVL.

CDR3 amino acids: CASSLVSVNTEAFF. In nucleotides, the CDR3 is TGCGCCAGCAGCTTGGTGTCGGTGAACACTGAAGCTTTCTTT. The chain recombines TRBV5-1 with TRBJ1-1, with D hard to call. This CDR3 contains 14 residues. The V gene's germline CDR1 is SGHRS and CDR2 YFSETQ. Trimming shortened V by 0 bases and J by 0 bases, and 6 bases separated the two germline ends.

The chain recombines TRBV9 with TRBJ1-1; D is unclear. Trimming cost V 4 bases and J 4 bases, with 20 bases left between them. CDR3 length equals 16 residues. Germline CDR1 is SGDLS and CDR2 is YYNGEE. The CDR3 coding sequence is TGTGCCAGCAGCCCCCGGGAGGGCGCGGTTGGCACTGAAGCTTTCTTT. Translating it yields CASSPREGAVGTEAFF.

The rearrangement joins TRBV7-8 to TRBJ1-1, with TRBD1 identical over 10 bases. This CDR3 region has 15 residues. V lost 5 bases, J lost 1 base, and 4 bases stayed unmatched. Germline assignment: CDR1 SGHVS and CDR2 FQNEAQ. CDR3 DNA: TGTGCCAGCAGCAGCAGGGACAGGGGGAACACTGAAGCTTTCTTT. As protein: CASSSRDRGNTEAFF.